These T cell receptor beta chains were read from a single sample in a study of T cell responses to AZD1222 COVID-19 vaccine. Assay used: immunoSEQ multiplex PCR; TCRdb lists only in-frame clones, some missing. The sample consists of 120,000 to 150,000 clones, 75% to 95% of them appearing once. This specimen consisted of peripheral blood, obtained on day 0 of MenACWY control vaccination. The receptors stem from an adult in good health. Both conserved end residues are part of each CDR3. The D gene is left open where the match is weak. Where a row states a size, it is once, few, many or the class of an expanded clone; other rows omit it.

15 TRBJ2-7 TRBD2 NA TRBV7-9 CASTRSSGTPYEQYF TGTGCCAGCACCCGATCTAGCGGGACGCCCTACGAGCAGTACTTC
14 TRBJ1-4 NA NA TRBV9 CASSVGSLNEKLFF TGTGCCAGCAGCGTAGGGAGTCTTAATGAAAAACTGTTTTTT
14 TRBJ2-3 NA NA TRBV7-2 CASSLARNTDTQYF TGTGCCAGCAGCTTAGCCCGGAACACAGATACGCAGTATTTT
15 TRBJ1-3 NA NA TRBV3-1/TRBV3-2 CASSLRTVHGNTIYF TGTGCCAGCAGCTTACGGACGGTCCATGGAAACACCATATATTTT
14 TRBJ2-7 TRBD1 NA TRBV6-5 CASSWLQGVSEQYF TGTGCCAGCAGTTGGTTACAGGGGGTGTCCGAGCAGTACTTC
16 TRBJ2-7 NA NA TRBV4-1 CASSSQGFGSSYEQYF TGCGCCAGCAGTTCACAGGGTTTCGGGAGCTCCTACGAGCAGTACTTC
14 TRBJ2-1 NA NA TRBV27 CASRDPGLDNEQFF TGTGCCAGCAGAGATCCGGGTCTTGACAATGAGCAGTTCTTC
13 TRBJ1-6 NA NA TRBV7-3 CASSLGFLSPLHF TGTGCCAGCAGCTTAGGATTCCTTTCACCCCTCCACTTT
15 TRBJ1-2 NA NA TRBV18 CASSPSGTPNYGYTF TGTGCCAGCTCACCCTCCGGGACGCCTAACTATGGCTACACCTTC
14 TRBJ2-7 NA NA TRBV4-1 CASSQVGSSYEQYF TGCGCCAGCAGCCAAGTGGGGAGCTCCTACGAGCAGTACTTC
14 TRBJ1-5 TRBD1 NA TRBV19 CASSDTGDTQPQHF TGTGCCAGTAGTGACACAGGGGACACGCAGCCCCAGCATTTT
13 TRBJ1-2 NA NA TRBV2 CASSDNPGYGYTF TGTGCCAGCAGTGACAACCCTGGCTATGGCTACACCTTC
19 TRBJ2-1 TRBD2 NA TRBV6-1 CASSEKGLAAIISYNEQFF TGTGCCAGCAGTGAAAAGGGACTAGCGGCGATCATCTCCTACAATGAGCAGTTCTTC
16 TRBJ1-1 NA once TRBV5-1 CASSTGSGTSNTEAFF TGCGCCAGCAGCACGGGTTCCGGGACGTCGAACACTGAAGCTTTCTTT
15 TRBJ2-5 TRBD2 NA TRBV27 CASSLASGRQETQYF TGTGCCAGCAGTTTGGCTAGCGGGAGACAAGAGACCCAGTACTTC
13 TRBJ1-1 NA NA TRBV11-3 CASSLDPDTEAFF TGTGCCAGCAGCTTGGACCCGGACACTGAAGCTTTCTTT
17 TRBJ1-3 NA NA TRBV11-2 CASSLDRKGNAGNTIYF TGTGCCAGCAGCTTAGATCGAAAAGGGAATGCTGGAAACACCATATATTTT
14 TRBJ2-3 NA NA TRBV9 CASATGRSTDTQYF TGTGCCAGCGCCACCGGACGGAGCACAGATACGCAGTATTTT
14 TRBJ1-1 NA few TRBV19 CASSILTSGTEAFF TGTGCCAGTAGTATCCTCACATCAGGAACTGAAGCTTTCTTT
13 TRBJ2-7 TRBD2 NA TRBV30 CARSLAGVSEQYF TGTGCCCGGTCCCTAGCGGGAGTGAGCGAGCAGTACTTC
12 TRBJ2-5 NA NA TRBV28 CASNSQRETQYF TGTGCCAGCAATTCTCAACGAGAGACCCAGTACTTC
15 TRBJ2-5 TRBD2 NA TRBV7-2 CASSFTSGGGQTQYF TGTGCCAGCAGCTTCACTAGCGGGGGCGGACAGACCCAGTACTTC